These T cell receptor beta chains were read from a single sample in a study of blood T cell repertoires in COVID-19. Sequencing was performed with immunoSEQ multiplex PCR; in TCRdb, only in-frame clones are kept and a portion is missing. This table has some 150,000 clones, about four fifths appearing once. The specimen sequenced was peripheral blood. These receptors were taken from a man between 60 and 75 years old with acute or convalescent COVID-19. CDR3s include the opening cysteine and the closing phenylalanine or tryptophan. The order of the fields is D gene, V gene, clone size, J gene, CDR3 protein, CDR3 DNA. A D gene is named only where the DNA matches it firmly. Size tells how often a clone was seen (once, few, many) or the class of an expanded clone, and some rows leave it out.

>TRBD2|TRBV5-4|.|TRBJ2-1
CASSTGTTNEQFF
TGTGCCAGCAGTACCGGGACTACCAATGAGCAGTTCTTC
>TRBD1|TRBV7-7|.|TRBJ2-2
CASSSGTANTGELFF
TGTGCTAGCAGCTCCGGGACAGCGAACACCGGGGAGCTGTTTTTT
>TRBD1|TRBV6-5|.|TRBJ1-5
CASQTGGDGQPQHF
TGTGCCAGCCAGACAGGGGGTGATGGTCAGCCCCAGCATTTT
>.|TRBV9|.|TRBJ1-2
CASSPEGGVGYTF
TGTGCCAGCAGCCCAGAGGGGGGGGTTGGCTACACCTTC
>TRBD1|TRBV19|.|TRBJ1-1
CASSPLNRDRGISWAFF
TGTGCCAGTAGTCCACTCAATCGGGACAGGGGAATTTCGTGGGCTTTCTTT
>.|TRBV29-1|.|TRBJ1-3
CSVEGSEGLAGNTIYF
TGCAGCGTTGAAGGGTCGGAGGGGTTGGCTGGAAACACCATATATTTT
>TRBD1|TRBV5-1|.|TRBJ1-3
CASSLQGAGGNTIYF
TGCGCCAGCAGCTTGCAGGGGGCTGGTGGAAACACCATATATTTT
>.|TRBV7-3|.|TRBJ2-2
CASSYDGQIPGGELFF
TGTGCCAGCAGCTATGATGGACAGATCCCGGGCGGGGAGCTGTTTTTT
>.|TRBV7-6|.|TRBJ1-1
CASSLSIRGPTEAFF
TGTGCCAGCAGCTTAAGTATCAGGGGCCCCACTGAAGCTTTCTTT
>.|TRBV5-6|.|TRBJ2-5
CASSPFPPSQGPPGYF
TGTGCCAGCAGCCCCTTTCCCCCCTCCCAGGGGCCCCCCGGCTACTTC
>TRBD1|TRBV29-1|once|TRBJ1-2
CSVEDRAKGNYGYTF
TGCAGCGTTGAGGACAGGGCGAAGGGGAACTATGGCTACACCTTC
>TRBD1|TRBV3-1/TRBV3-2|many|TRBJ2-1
CASSLDRHNEQFF
TGTGCCAGCAGCTTGGACAGGCACAATGAGCAGTTCTTC
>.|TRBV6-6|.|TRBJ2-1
CASSPRGGGFAGGSYNEQFF
TGTGCCAGCAGTCCGCGGGGAGGGGGCTTTGCGGGAGGATCCTACAATGAGCAGTTCTTC
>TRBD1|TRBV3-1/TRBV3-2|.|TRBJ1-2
CASRGGGYYGYTF
TGTGCCAGCAGAGGAGGGGGCTACTATGGCTACACCTTC
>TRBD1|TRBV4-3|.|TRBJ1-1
CASSQGQGALGTEAFF
TGCGCCAGCAGCCAAGGACAGGGGGCGCTGGGGACTGAAGCTTTCTTT
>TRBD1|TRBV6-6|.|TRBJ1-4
CASRTGGKNEKLFF
TGTGCCAGCAGGACAGGGGGGAAGAATGAAAAACTGTTTTTT
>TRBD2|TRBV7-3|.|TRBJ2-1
CASSSRGGGLAGSNEQFF
TGTGCCAGCAGCTCCCGCGGGGGGGGCCTAGCGGGAAGCAATGAGCAGTTCTTC
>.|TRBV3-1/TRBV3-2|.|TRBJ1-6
CASSQGPNSPLHF
TGTGCCAGCAGCCAAGGGCCCAATTCACCCCTCCACTTT
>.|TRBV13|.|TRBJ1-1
CASSLGLGGNTEAFF
TGTGCCAGCAGCTTAGGCCTCGGGGGGAACACTGAAGCTTTCTTT
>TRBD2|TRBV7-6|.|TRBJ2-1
CASSTRLAGGRHEQFF
TGTGCCAGCAGCACCCGACTAGCGGGGGGCCGACATGAGCAGTTCTTC
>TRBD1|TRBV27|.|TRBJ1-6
CASRSVGQGGNSPLHF
TGTGCCAGCAGGTCCGTGGGACAGGGAGGCAATTCACCCCTCCACTTT
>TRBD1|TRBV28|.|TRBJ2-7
CASTYRGREQYF
TGTGCCAGCACATACAGGGGGCGCGAGCAGTACTTC
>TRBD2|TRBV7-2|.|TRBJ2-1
CASSAAGTRYNEQFF
TGTGCCAGCAGCGCAGCCGGGACTAGGTACAATGAGCAGTTCTTC
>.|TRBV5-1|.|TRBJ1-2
CASSLRTALEGYTF
TGCGCCAGCAGCTTGAGGACAGCCTTGGAGGGCTACACCTTC